This T cell receptor (beta chain) was sequenced during a study of blood T cell repertoires in COVID-19. The overall study: COVID-19 samples from acute and convalescent phases originated in the United States, Italy and Spain. Sources were T cells, B-cell-depleted T cells, or PBMCs; the material itself was cDNA or gDNA.

Germline values: CDR1 LNHDA, CDR2 SQIVND (reference sequence). The CDR3 contains 16 residues. Trimming cost V 4 bases and J 4 bases; bases outside gene matches: 10. Method: immunoSEQ multiplex PCR; TCRdb's copy keeps in-frame clones and lacks some. The sample lists about 170,000 clones; roughly four fifths were seen once. Patients from Seattle were sampled longitudinally, starting during active infection. The gene calls are TRBV19 and TRBJ1-2; 9 bases are shared with TRBD1. The sequencing sample was made of peripheral blood. The sequence came from a woman older than 75 with COVID-19, enrolled during active disease. In nucleotides, the CDR3 is TGTGCCAGTAGTAGAGAGACAGGGGGTGAAGTCTATGGCTACACCTTC. It is translated as CASSRETGGEVYGYTF.